This T cell receptor (beta chain) was observed in a study of T-cell memory formation after mild COVID-19. The CDR3 sequence is 12 residues long. V shed 5 bases and J shed 6 bases, with 9 bases lying between them. The germline gives CDR1 SNHLY, CDR2 FYNNEI. This clonotype was seen a handful of times. Sample barcodes and UMIs were carried by the TCR alpha and TCR beta cDNA libraries that 5'RACE generated with constant-segment primers. TCRdb recomputed calls from the 5' RACE reads with MiXCR, one row per CDR3 protein. In the table there are a few hundred thousand distinct CDR3 sequences, 20% to 25% of which are singletons.

The chain is built from TRBV2 and TRBJ2-3; D gene uncertain. This receptor was taken from an adult woman who had mild COVID-19 (a few samples of this study predate the infection). Cell type and time point are not known. What was sequenced was PBMCs or a T cell subset sorted from them (not recorded which). CDR3 nucleotide sequence: TGTGCCAGCAGTCGGACGACGGATACGCAGTATTTT. This gives the protein CASSRTTDTQYF.